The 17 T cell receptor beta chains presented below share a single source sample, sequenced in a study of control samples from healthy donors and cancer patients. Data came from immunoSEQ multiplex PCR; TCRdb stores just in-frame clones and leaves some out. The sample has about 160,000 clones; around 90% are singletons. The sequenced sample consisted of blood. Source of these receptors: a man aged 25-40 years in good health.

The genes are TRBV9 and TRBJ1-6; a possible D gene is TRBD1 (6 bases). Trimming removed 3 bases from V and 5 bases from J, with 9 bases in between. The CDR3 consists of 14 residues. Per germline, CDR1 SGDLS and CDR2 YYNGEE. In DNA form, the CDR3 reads TGTGCCAGCAGCGCCTCAGGGGATAATTCACCCCTCCACTTT. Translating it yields CASSASGDNSPLHF. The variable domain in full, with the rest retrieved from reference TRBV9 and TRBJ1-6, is DSGVTQTPKHLITATGQRVTLRCSPRSGDLSVYWYQQSLDQGLQFLIQYYNGEERAKGNILERFSAQQFPDLHSELNLSSLELGDSALYFCASSASGDNSPLHFGNGTRLTVT.

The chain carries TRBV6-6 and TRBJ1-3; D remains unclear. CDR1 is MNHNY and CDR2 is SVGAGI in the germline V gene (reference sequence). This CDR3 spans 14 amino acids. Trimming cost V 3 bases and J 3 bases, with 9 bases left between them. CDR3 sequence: CASSYSDGGNTIYF. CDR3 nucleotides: TGTGCCAGCAGTTATAGCGACGGTGGAAACACCATATATTTT.

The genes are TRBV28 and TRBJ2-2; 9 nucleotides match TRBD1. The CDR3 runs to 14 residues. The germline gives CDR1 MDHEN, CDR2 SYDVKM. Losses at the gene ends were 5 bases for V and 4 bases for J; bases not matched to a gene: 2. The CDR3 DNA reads TGTGCCAGCAGTAGACAGGGGGGCACCGGGGAGCTGTTTTTT. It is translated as CASSRQGGTGELFF.

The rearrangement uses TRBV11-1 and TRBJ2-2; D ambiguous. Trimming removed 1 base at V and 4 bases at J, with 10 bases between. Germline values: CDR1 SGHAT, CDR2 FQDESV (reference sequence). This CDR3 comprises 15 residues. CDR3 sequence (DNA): TGTGCCAGCAGCTTAGATGGCCCACCCACCGGGGAGCTGTTTTTT. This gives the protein CASSLDGPPTGELFF.

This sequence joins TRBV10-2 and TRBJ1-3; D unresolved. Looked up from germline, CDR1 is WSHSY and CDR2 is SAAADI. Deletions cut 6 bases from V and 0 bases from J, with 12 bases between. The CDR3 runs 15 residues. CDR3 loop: CASSPGSYSGNTIYF. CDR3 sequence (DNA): TGCGCCAGCAGCCCCGGAAGCTACTCTGGAAACACCATATATTTT.

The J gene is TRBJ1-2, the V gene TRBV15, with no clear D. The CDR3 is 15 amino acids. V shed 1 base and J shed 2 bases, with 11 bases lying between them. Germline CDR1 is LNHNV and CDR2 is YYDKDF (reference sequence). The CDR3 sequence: CATSRVASGNYGYTF. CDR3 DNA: TGTGCCACCAGCAGAGTCGCCAGCGGGAACTATGGCTACACCTTC.

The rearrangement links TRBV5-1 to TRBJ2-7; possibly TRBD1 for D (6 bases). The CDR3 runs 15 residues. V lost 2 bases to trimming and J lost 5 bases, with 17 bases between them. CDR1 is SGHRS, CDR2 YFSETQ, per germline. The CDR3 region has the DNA TGCGCCAGCAGCTTCATGGACAGTCCAGGTAACGAGCAGTACTTC. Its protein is CASSFMDSPGNEQYF.

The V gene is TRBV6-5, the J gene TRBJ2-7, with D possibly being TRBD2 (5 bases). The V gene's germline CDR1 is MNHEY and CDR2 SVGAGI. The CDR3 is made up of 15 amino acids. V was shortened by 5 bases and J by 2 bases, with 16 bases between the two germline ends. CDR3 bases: TGTGCCAGCAGTAAGCTTAGCGCCGCGACCTACGAGCAGTACTTC. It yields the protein CASSKLSAATYEQYF.

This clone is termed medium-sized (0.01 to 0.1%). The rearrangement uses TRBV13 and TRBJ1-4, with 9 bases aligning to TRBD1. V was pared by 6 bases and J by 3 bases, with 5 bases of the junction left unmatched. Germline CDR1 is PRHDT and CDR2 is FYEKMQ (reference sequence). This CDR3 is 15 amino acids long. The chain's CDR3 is CASSGRDRANEKLFF. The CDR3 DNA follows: TGTGCCAGCAGTGGCCGGGACAGGGCTAATGAAAAACTGTTTTTT.

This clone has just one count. For the CDR3, the DNA is TGTGCCAGCAGTACAGGGTCAACTAATGAAAAACTGTTTTTT. It yields the protein CASSTGSTNEKLFF. The chain is built from TRBV28 and TRBJ1-4; maybe TRBD1 (6 bases). Germline V lookup: CDR1 MDHEN, CDR2 SYDVKM. V was shortened by 5 bases and J by 0 bases, with 7 bases between the two germline ends. The CDR3 extends over 14 amino acids.

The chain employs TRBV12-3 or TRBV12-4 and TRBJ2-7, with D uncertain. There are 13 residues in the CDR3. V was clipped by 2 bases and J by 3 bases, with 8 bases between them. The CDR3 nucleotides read TGTGCCAGCAGTTTAAGGAGCTTCTACGAGCAGTACTTC. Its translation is CASSLRSFYEQYF.

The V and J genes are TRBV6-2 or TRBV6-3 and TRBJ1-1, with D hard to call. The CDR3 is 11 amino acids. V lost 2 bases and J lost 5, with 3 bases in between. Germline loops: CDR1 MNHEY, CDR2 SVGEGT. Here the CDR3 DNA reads TGTGCCAGCAGTTACAGAACTGAAGCTTTCTTT. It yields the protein CASSYRTEAFF.

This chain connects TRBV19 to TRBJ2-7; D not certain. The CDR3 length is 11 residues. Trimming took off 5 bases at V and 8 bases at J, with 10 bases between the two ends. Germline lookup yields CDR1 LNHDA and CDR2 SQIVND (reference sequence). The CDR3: CASSDRRKQYF. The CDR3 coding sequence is TGTGCCAGTAGTGATAGGAGAAAGCAGTACTTC.

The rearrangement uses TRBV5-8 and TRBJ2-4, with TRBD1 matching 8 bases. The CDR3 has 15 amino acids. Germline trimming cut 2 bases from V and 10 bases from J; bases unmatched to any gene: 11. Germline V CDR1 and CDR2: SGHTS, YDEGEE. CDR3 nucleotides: TGTGCCAGCAGCTTTTCAATTTCAGGGACAGGAATTCAGTACTTC. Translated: CASSFSISGTGIQYF.

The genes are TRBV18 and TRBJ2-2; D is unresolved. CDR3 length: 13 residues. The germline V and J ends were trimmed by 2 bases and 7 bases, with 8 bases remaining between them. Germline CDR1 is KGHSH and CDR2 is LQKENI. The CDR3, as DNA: TGTGCCAGCTCACCAAGTGACAACGGGGAGCTGTTTTTT. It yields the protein CASSPSDNGELFF.

This CDR3 is CASSQVITGQPQHF. CDR3 sequence (DNA): TGTGCCAGCAGTCAGGTGATCACCGGTCAGCCCCAGCATTTT. The gene calls are TRBV2 and TRBJ1-5; D gene ambiguous. Trimming left V 5 bases short and J 6 bases short, with 14 bases between. This CDR3 is 14 amino acids long. Germline V gene sequence: CDR1 SNHLY, CDR2 FYNNEI.

The CDR3 region is CASSVGVSGNTIYF. For the CDR3, the DNA is TGTGCCAGCAGCGTCGGCGTCTCTGGAAACACCATATATTTT. The chain joins TRBV9 to TRBJ1-3, with unresolved D. V lost 2 bases and J lost 0, with 6 bases in between. This CDR3 is built from 14 residues. Germline V lookup: CDR1 SGDLS, CDR2 YYNGEE.